The entry that follows covers one T cell receptor beta chain sequence. These data are taken from a study of blood T cell repertoires in COVID-19. Clones were read by immunoSEQ multiplex PCR, and TCRdb kept only the in-frame ones, dropping some. The table lists more than 150,000 clones, around 80% of them singletons. Germline V gene lookup returns CDR1 LGHNT and CDR2 FRNRAP. The V and J ends lost 1 base and 6 bases, in that order; junction bases with no gene match: 20. The CDR3 sequence is 20 residues long. The sequenced material came from peripheral blood. V is TRBV12-5 and J is TRBJ2-7; 11 bases fit TRBD2. The sequence came from a woman aged 55-70 years with acute or convalescent COVID-19. The CDR3 spells CASGLDLGLAGGTVGGEQYF. The CDR3 coding sequence is TGTGCTAGTGGTTTGGATCTGGGGCTAGCGGGGGGAACCGTAGGGGGCGAGCAGTACTTC.